The rows below give T cell receptor beta chains drawn from one sample of a study of CD8 T cells in Susac syndrome. TCRdb re-analysed the immunoSEQ multiplex PCR reads in MiXCR, keeping a single row per CDR3 protein. This sample has 150,000 to 200,000 distinct CDR3 sequences; more than 90% occur once, and the top ten carry 0.093%. Material: CD4+ T cells from PBMCs. The receptors derive from a human donor with multiple sclerosis. Each CDR3 is given with its conserved first and last residue. Each record gives: clone size, D gene, V gene, J gene, CDR3 DNA, CDR3 protein. The D gene is left open where the match is weak. Only part of the rows carry a size: once, few, many, or a class if the clone is expanded.

.	.	TRBV30	TRBJ1-4	TGTGCCTGGGAGGAACAGAATGAAAAACTGTTTTTT	CAWEEQNEKLFF
.	.	TRBV2	TRBJ2-7	TGTGCCAGCGACCGTTCTGAGTTGTCCTCCGAGCAGTACTTC	CASDRSELSSEQYF
.	.	TRBV5-6	TRBJ2-5	TGTGCCAGCAGCTTGGCGCAGCAAGAGACCCAGTACTTC	CASSLAQQETQYF
.	TRBD2	TRBV5-1	TRBJ2-5	TGCGCCAGCAGCTATTTCAGCGGGGGAGAGACCCAGTACTTC	CASSYFSGGETQYF
.	TRBD1	TRBV30	TRBJ1-5	TGTGCCTGGGACAGGGGGCGCGGTCAGCCCCAGCATTTT	CAWDRGRGQPQHF
.	.	TRBV5-1	TRBJ1-1	TGCGCCAGCAGCTTGGCCGAGGACACTGAAGCTTTCTTT	CASSLAEDTEAFF
.	.	TRBV29-1	TRBJ1-5	TGCAGCGTTCGTCCGCCTGGGGAACAGCCCCAGCATTTT	CSVRPPGEQPQHF
.	TRBD1	TRBV3-1	TRBJ2-7	TGTGCCAGCAGCCCAGGGACAGGTCGGAAGCAGTACTTC	CASSPGTGRKQYF
.	TRBD1	TRBV15	TRBJ2-7	TGTGCCACCAGCAGGGCCCCCGGACAGGGGACCTACGAGCAGTACTTC	CATSRAPGQGTYEQYF
.	.	TRBV3-1	TRBJ2-7	TGTGCCAGCAGCCGGGGGCATTCTTTAGACTACGAGCAGTACTTC	CASSRGHSLDYEQYF
.	.	TRBV9	TRBJ2-3	TGTGCCAGCAGCGTAGCCGGCCACCGCACAGATACGCAGTATTTT	CASSVAGHRTDTQYF
.	.	TRBV3-1	TRBJ2-7	TGTGCCAGCAGCCAGGGAGAGCAGTACTTC	CASSQGEQYF
.	.	TRBV20-1	TRBJ1-1	TGCAGTGCTAGAGTAAATGCTGGAGAGAACACTGAAGCTTTCTTT	CSARVNAGENTEAFF
.	.	TRBV5-4	TRBJ1-2	TGTGCCAGCAGCGGTACAGGATCTAACTATGGCTACACCTTC	CASSGTGSNYGYTF
.	TRBD1	TRBV3-1	TRBJ1-4	TGTGCCAGCAGCCAGCTCGGACAGGGGGCGGGGGAAAAACTGTTTTTT	CASSQLGQGAGEKLFF
.	TRBD2	TRBV9	TRBJ2-3	TGTGCCAGCAGCCCCCGCGGGGGGGTGGATACGCAGTATTTT	CASSPRGGVDTQYF
.	.	TRBV12-3/TRBV12-4	TRBJ1-2	TGTGCCAGCAGTCTTCAGGGGATCGGAGGCTACACCTTC	CASSLQGIGGYTF
.	TRBD2	TRBV30	TRBJ2-2	TGTGCCGGGGATAGCGGGATCGGCACCGGGGAGCTGTTTTTT	CAGDSGIGTGELFF
.	.	TRBV7-9	TRBJ1-2	TGTGCCAGCAGCATCGGCGGTGGCTACACCTTC	CASSIGGGYTF
.	.	TRBV12-3/TRBV12-4	TRBJ1-1	TGTGCCAGCAGTTTAAACGCAGGGGCGAACACTGAAGCTTTCTTT	CASSLNAGANTEAFF
.	.	TRBV5-4	TRBJ2-7	TGTGCCAGCAGCTTGGCTGCAGTAGCCTACGAGCAGTACTTC	CASSLAAVAYEQYF
once	.	TRBV24-1	TRBJ2-2	TGTGCCACCAGTGACATTAGCGGCGGGGAGCTGTTTTTT	CATSDISGGELFF
.	.	TRBV30	TRBJ2-2	TGTGCCTGGAGTGTACAGAACACCGGGGAGCTGTTTTTT	CAWSVQNTGELFF
.	.	TRBV12-3/TRBV12-4	TRBJ1-5	TGTGCCAGCAGCCCTACAGGGCCCACGGGAGCCCAGCATTTT	CASSPTGPTGAQHF
.	TRBD1	TRBV29-1	TRBJ2-6	TGCAGCGCCGCCGGGACAGGGGGACCTGGGGCCAACGTCCTGACTTTC	CSAAGTGGPGANVLTF
.	TRBD1	TRBV20-1	TRBJ1-3	TGCAGTGCCCAGCCCGGACAGGGATACACCATATATTTT	CSAQPGQGYTIYF
.	.	TRBV12-3/TRBV12-4	TRBJ1-6	TGTGCCAGCAGTTTGCTCCGCGATTCACCCCTCCACTTT	CASSLLRDSPLHF
.	TRBD2	TRBV20-1	TRBJ2-5	TGCAGTGTCCGGGACTACCGAGAGACCCAGTACTTC	CSVRDYRETQYF
.	.	TRBV5-1	TRBJ2-1	TGCGCCAGCAGCTTGGTTTCACCCGGGAATGAGCAGTTCTTC	CASSLVSPGNEQFF
.	TRBD1	TRBV4-1	TRBJ1-2	TGCGCCAGCAGCCAAGGTCCCGACAGGGAGGGGGATGGCTACACCTTC	CASSQGPDREGDGYTF
.	.	TRBV27	TRBJ2-7	TGTGCCAGCAGTTTTAGTTGGGGATACGAGCAGTACTTC	CASSFSWGYEQYF
.	.	TRBV29-1	TRBJ1-3	TGCAGCGTTGTAACAGGAAACACCATATATTTT	CSVVTGNTIYF
.	TRBD1	TRBV5-4	TRBJ2-4	TGTGCCAGCAGCTCTCCGGGACAGGGGGAGGCCATTCAGTACTTC	CASSSPGQGEAIQYF
.	.	TRBV29-1	TRBJ2-1	TGCAGCGGGGTGGACAGTTCCTACAATGAGCAGTTCTTC	CSGVDSSYNEQFF
.	TRBD1	TRBV19	TRBJ1-2	TGTGCCAGCTCCGGGACAGAGAGAAGATTTACCTATGGCTACACCTTC	CASSGTERRFTYGYTF
.	.	TRBV24-1	TRBJ2-7	TGTGCCACCAGTGATCCTACAGGGTCCCACGAGCAGTACTTC	CATSDPTGSHEQYF
.	.	TRBV3-1	TRBJ1-6	TGTGCCAGCAGCCAAGTACAAACAGGGTTTTGGAATTCACCCCTCCACTTT	CASSQVQTGFWNSPLHF
.	TRBD2	TRBV19	TRBJ2-5	TGTGCCAGTAGTATGGGACTAGCGGGAGGCCAAGAGACCCAGTACTTC	CASSMGLAGGQETQYF
.	.	TRBV4-1	TRBJ2-6	TGCGCCAGCAGCCAAGATCCAAGTATTACTGGGGCCAACGTCCTGACTTTC	CASSQDPSITGANVLTF
.	.	TRBV4-2	TRBJ2-3	TGTGCCAGCAGCCAAGATCCCCTGCGTCCCTTAGCGGCCGGGGATACGCAGTATTTT	CASSQDPLRPLAAGDTQYF
.	TRBD1	TRBV29-1	TRBJ2-1	TGCAGCGTTGAAGGGCACAGGGGCGTGAGCAATGAGCAGTTCTTC	CSVEGHRGVSNEQFF
.	TRBD1	TRBV30	TRBJ2-7	TGTGCCTGGTCGGTAGGGGACAGGATAATCTACGAGCAGTACTTC	CAWSVGDRIIYEQYF
.	TRBD2	TRBV5-1	TRBJ2-1	TGCGCCAGCAGCTTCGGGACTATCGGAGATGAGCAGTTCTTC	CASSFGTIGDEQFF
.	.	TRBV20-1	TRBJ2-7	TGCAGTGCGCAGGACGGCTACGAGCAGTACTTC	CSAQDGYEQYF
.	.	TRBV5-1	TRBJ1-2	TGCGCCAGCAGCTCCGGACTGCTCCCTAACTATGGCTACACCTTC	CASSSGLLPNYGYTF
.	.	TRBV27	TRBJ1-1	TGTGCCAGCAAGGAACCATTGAACACTGAAGCTTTCTTT	CASKEPLNTEAFF
.	.	TRBV5-1	TRBJ1-4	TGCGCCAGCAGCTTGGCGCGCTTTGAAAAACTGTTTTTT	CASSLARFEKLFF